One sample yielded the 20 T cell receptor beta chains listed below, sequenced in a study of blood T cell dynamics during melanoma immunotherapy. Stated time point: week 3, after first cycle of checkpoint inhibitor. Method: immunoSEQ multiplex PCR; TCRdb's copy keeps in-frame clones and lacks some. The sample gives thousands of clones, approximately 85% of which show up once; around 4% is in the top ten. The sample consisted of blood, taken from a patient treated with checkpoint blockade. All receptors come from a human donor with melanoma.

This clone appeared a few times. The rearrangement links TRBV5-6 to TRBJ1-5, with 9 bases aligning to TRBD1. The CDR3 is made up of 15 amino acids. Germline CDR1 SGHDT, CDR2 YYEEEE. The junction had 7 bases not matched to a gene; V was cut back by 5 bases and J by 4 bases. The chain's CDR3 is CASSGTGQGNQPQHF. CDR3 DNA: TGTGCCAGCAGTGGGACAGGGCAGGGGAATCAGCCCCAGCATTTT.

The chain employs TRBV28 and TRBJ1-5; perhaps TRBD1 as D (5 bases). In germline, CDR1 is MDHEN, CDR2 SYDVKM. Trimming stripped 8 bases from V and 3 bases from J, with 17 bases between. The CDR3 totals 15 residues. CDR3 protein: CASPRGETVNQPQHF. CDR3 nucleotides: TGTGCCAGCCCACGGGGGGAGACAGTCAATCAGCCCCAGCATTTT. Filled out from reference TRBV28 and TRBJ1-5, the complete variable domain reads DVKVTQSSRYLVKRTGEKVFLECVQDMDHENMFWYRQDPGLGLRLIYFSYDVKMKEKGDIPEGYSVSREKKERFSLILESASTNQTSMYLCASPRGETVNQPQHFGDGTRLSIL.

This clone showed up just once. The rearrangement links TRBV6-6 to TRBJ1-6; D is possibly TRBD1 (6 bases). The CDR3 is 16 amino acids. The V gene lost 0 bases and the J gene lost 8 bases, with 14 bases spanning the gap. Germline assignment: CDR1 MNHNY and CDR2 SVGAGI (reference sequence). CDR3 nucleotide sequence: TGTGCCAGCAGTTACTCGATCGGGGGCTCGGATTCACCCCTCCACTTT. Protein sequence: CASSYSIGGSDSPLHF.

CDR3 DNA sequence: TGTGCCAGCATCCCCGGGGGCAGGACGGGGGGCTACACCTTC. Residues: CASIPGGRTGGYTF. The V and J genes are TRBV2 and TRBJ1-2; D possibly corresponds to TRBD1 (6 bases). The germline V gene encodes CDR1 SNHLY and CDR2 FYNNEI. The CDR3 has 14 residues. Trimming took off 7 bases at V and 8 bases at J, with 20 bases between the two ends. Based on the CDR3 plus reference TRBV2 and TRBJ1-2, the full variable domain is EPEVTQTPSHQVTQMGQEVILRCVPISNHLYFYWYRQILGQKVEFLVSFYNNEISEKSEIFDDQFSVERPDGSNFTLKIRSTKLEDSAMYFCASIPGGRTGGYTFGSGTRLTVV.

This chain uses TRBV5-1 with TRBJ2-1; D gene uncertain. Germline V CDR1 and CDR2: SGHRS, YFSETQ. This CDR3 spans 11 amino acids. Trimming stripped 4 bases from V and 10 bases from J, with 9 bases between. The chain's CDR3 is CASSDLAEQFF. CDR3 bases: TGCGCCAGCAGCGACCTTGCCGAGCAGTTCTTC.

This rearrangement joins TRBV29-1 to TRBJ1-2; TRBD1 aligns across 7 bases. Losses at the gene ends were 4 bases for V and 7 bases for J; bases not matched to a gene: 12. CDR3 length: 14 residues. In germline, CDR1 is SQVTM, CDR2 ANQGSEA. CDR3 loop: CSVVGQLGGAGYTF. CDR3 nucleotide sequence: TGCAGCGTTGTAGGTCAGTTAGGGGGCGCTGGCTACACCTTC.

The chain employs TRBV6-1 and TRBJ2-5, with D unclear. The end of the DNA is better explained by TRBJ2-7, so the J call may be wrong. The CDR3 has 12 residues. Germline V gene sequence: CDR1 MNHNS, CDR2 SASEGT. This chain's CDR3 is CASSEHSYEQYF. CDR3 nucleotides: TGTGCCAGCAGTGAACATTCCTACGAGCAGTACTTC.

The chain is built from TRBV11-1 and TRBJ2-5; the match to TRBD2 covers 9 bases. V was pared by 1 base and J by 11 bases, with 8 bases of the junction left unmatched. CDR1 and CDR2 from the germline V gene are SGHAT and FQDESV (reference sequence). CDR3 size: 14 residues. The CDR3 sequence is CASSLGGLATRQYF. The CDR3 coding sequence is TGTGCCAGCAGCTTAGGGGGACTAGCAACGAGGCAGTACTTC.

The rearrangement links TRBV5-5 to TRBJ1-3; D is possibly TRBD1 (5 bases). Trimming stripped 4 bases from V and 0 bases from J, with 14 bases between. Germline CDR1 SGHKS, CDR2 YYEKEE (reference sequence). This CDR3 is built from 16 residues. CDR3 loop: CASSRSRDPSGNTIYF. The CDR3 DNA follows: TGTGCCAGCAGCCGGAGCAGGGACCCCTCTGGAAACACCATATATTTT.

This clone is medium-sized (0.01 to 0.1%). The chain uses TRBV4-1 and TRBJ2-7; 7 bases fit TRBD1. Per germline, CDR1 MGHRA and CDR2 YSYEKL. J lost 4 bases, V lost 4 bases, and 10 bases had no gene match. The length of the CDR3 is 15 residues. The CDR3 coding sequence is TGCGCCAGCAGCCTCGAGACAGGGTCCTGGTACGAGCAGTACTTC. This translates into CASSLETGSWYEQYF.

The chain links TRBV2 to TRBJ2-1; 7 bases agree with TRBD1. Germline loops: CDR1 SNHLY, CDR2 FYNNEI. CDR3 size: 15 residues. The ends lost 3 bases at V and 7 bases at J; junction bases unmatched: 9. The CDR3 sequence: CASSDPPVQGNEQFF. CDR3 DNA: TGTGCCAGCAGTGACCCCCCAGTACAGGGGAATGAGCAGTTCTTC.

This sequence joins TRBV5-1 and TRBJ2-7; 7 nucleotides match TRBD1. Germline V lookup: CDR1 SGHRS, CDR2 YFSETQ. J gave up 3 bases and V 4 bases, and 4 bases lay outside the gene matches. The CDR3 runs to 13 residues. For the CDR3, the DNA is TGCGCCAGCAGCGCCCGGGACAGCTACGAGCAGTACTTC. Protein product: CASSARDSYEQYF.

The V call is TRBV28, the J call TRBJ1-1; maybe TRBD1 (6 bases). The germline CDR1 and CDR2 sequences are MDHEN and SYDVKM. The CDR3 spans 14 residues. V shed 4 bases and J shed 3 bases, with 12 bases lying between them. CDR3 sequence reads: CASSSTGWDTEAFF. DNA for the CDR3: TGTGCCAGCAGTTCAACAGGGTGGGACACTGAAGCTTTCTTT.

The V gene is TRBV6-1, the J gene TRBJ2-1; D is uncertain. CDR3 length: 15 residues. The germline gives CDR1 MNHNS, CDR2 SASEGT. Trimming removed 4 bases at V and 4 bases at J, with 14 bases between. The CDR3 DNA is TGTGCCAGCAGTGTAGGGCCAGACGGGTACAATGAGCAGTTCTTC. Encoded protein: CASSVGPDGYNEQFF.

This chain links TRBV11-3 with TRBJ2-1, with 8 bases fitting TRBD2. The length of the CDR3 is 16 residues. After removal of 0 bases from V and 0 bases from J, the junction contained 1 base not matched to a gene. In germline, CDR1 is SGHNT, CDR2 YENEEA. CDR3 coding DNA: TGTGCCAGCAGCTTAGAGAGCGGGAGCTCCTACAATGAGCAGTTCTTC. Translated: CASSLESGSSYNEQFF.

V gene TRBV5-5 combines with J gene TRBJ2-7, with TRBD2 matching 10 bases. V was pared by 1 base and J by 6 bases, with 4 bases of the junction left unmatched. In germline, CDR1 is SGHKS, CDR2 YYEKEE (reference sequence). The CDR3 has 14 residues. The chain's CDR3 is CASSLLAGVGEQYF. CDR3 in DNA: TGTGCCAGCAGCTTGCTAGCGGGAGTTGGCGAGCAGTACTTC.

The sample holds one count of this clone. The V call is TRBV25-1, the J call TRBJ2-7; TRBD2 agrees at 8 bases. Losses at the gene ends were 1 base for V and 4 bases for J; bases not matched to a gene: 3. Germline CDR1 and CDR2: MGHDK and SYGVNS. There are 14 residues in the CDR3. CDR3 in amino acids: CASSEFSGVYEQYF. CDR3 bases: TGTGCCAGCAGTGAATTTAGCGGGGTATACGAGCAGTACTTC.

The chain uses TRBV28 and TRBJ1-2, with D possibly TRBD1 on 5 matching bases. This CDR3 is built from 14 residues. Trimming shortened V by 2 bases and J by 4 bases, and 11 bases separated the two germline ends. The germline V gene has CDR1 MDHEN and CDR2 SYDVKM. The CDR3 coding sequence is TGTGCCAGCAGTTTAACTCCGACAGCCTATGGCTACACCTTC. Protein: CASSLTPTAYGYTF.

The chain combines TRBV28 with TRBJ2-6; D might be TRBD2 (6 bases). This CDR3 spans 16 amino acids. V was clipped by 6 bases and J by 0 bases, with 12 bases between them. CDR1 is MDHEN, CDR2 SYDVKM, per germline. The CDR3 here is CASRLRGVSGANVLTF. The CDR3 DNA reads as TGTGCCAGCAGGCTACGCGGGGTCTCTGGGGCCAACGTCCTGACTTTC. Complete variable domain (other parts from reference TRBV28 and TRBJ2-6): DVKVTQSSRYLVKRTGEKVFLECVQDMDHENMFWYRQDPGLGLRLIYFSYDVKMKEKGDIPEGYSVSREKKERFSLILESASTNQTSMYLCASRLRGVSGANVLTFGAGSRLTVL.

The V call is TRBV5-1, the J call TRBJ1-1; D is possibly TRBD1 (6 bases). V dropped 0 bases and J dropped 2 bases, with 14 bases sitting between them. This CDR3 comprises 16 residues. Germline V gene sequence: CDR1 SGHRS, CDR2 YFSETQ. The CDR3 loop reads CASSLVGGLSNTEAFF. The CDR3 coding sequence is TGCGCCAGCAGCTTGGTGGGGGGGCTATCAAACACTGAAGCTTTCTTT. Full variable domain (rest looked up from reference TRBV5-1 and TRBJ1-1): KAGVTQTPRYLIKTRGQQVTLSCSPISGHRSVSWYQQTPGQGLQFLFEYFSETQRNKGNFPGRFSGRQFSNSRSEMNVSTLELGDSALYLCASSLVGGLSNTEAFFGQGTRLTVV.